This entry describes one T cell receptor beta chain. Its antigen is unidentified. The CDR3 consists of 14 residues. The V segment lost 4 bases and the J segment 5 bases; nucleotides outside the gene matches: 6. The germline gives CDR1 MNHEY, CDR2 SVGAGI. Generated by immunoSEQ multiplex PCR, the TCRdb table keeps only in-frame clones and is missing some. The sample lists some 50,000 clones; around 85% were seen once. Patients who had autoimmune disease history or got systemic immunosuppression were left out. The sample belongs to a study of OX40 agonist ivuxolimab in advanced cancers. Whole-study context: All patients had ivuxolimab intravenously every 2 weeks at 0.01 to 10 mg/kg. General observations from the study: The CD4+ and CD8+ T cells in the blood had expanded clonally by week 6 at 0.1 to 3.0 mg/kg. The average count of expanded clones was higher among CD8+ T cells than among CD4+.

The chain uses TRBV6-5 and TRBJ2-7; 9 bases agree with TRBD1. The sequence was collected from an adult with an advanced solid tumor such as melanoma, head and neck, liver or kidney cancer. Specimen: CD4+ or CD8+ T cells sorted from blood, collected in a trial of the OX40 agonist ivuxolimab. The CDR3 loop reads CASSSGTGFNEQYF. DNA for the CDR3: TGTGCCAGCAGTTCCGGGACAGGGTTCAACGAGCAGTACTTC.